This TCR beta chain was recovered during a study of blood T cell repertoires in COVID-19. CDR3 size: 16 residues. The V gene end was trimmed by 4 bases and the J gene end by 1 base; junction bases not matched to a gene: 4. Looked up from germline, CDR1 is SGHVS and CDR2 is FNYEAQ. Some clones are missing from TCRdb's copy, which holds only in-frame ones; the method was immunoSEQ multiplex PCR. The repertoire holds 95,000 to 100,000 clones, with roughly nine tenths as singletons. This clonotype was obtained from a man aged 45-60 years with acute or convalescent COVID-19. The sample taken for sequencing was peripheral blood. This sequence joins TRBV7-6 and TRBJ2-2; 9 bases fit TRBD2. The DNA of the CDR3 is TGTGCCAGCAGCTCAAATAGCGGGGGGAACACCGGGGAGCTGTTTTTT. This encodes CASSSNSGGNTGELFF.